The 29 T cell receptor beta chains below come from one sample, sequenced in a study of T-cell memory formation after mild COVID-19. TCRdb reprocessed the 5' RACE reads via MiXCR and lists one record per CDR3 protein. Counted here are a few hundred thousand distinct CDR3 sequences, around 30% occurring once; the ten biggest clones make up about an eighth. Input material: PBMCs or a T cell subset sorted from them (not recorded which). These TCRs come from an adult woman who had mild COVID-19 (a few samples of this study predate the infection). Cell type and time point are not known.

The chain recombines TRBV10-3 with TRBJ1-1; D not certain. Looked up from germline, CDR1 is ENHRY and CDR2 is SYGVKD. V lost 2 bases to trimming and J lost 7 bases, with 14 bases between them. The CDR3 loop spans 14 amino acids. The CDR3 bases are TGTGCCATCAGTGAGGCCATTGGGTTAATTGAAGCTTTCTTT. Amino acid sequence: CAISEAIGLIEAFF.

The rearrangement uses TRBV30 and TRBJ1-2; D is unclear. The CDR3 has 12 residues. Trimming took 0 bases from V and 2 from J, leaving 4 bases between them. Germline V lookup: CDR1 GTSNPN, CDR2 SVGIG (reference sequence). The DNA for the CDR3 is TGTGCCTGGAGTGTTCTAAACTATGGCTACACCTTC. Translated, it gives CAWSVLNYGYTF. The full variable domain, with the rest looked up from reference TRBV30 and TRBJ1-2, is SQTIHQWPATLVQPVGSPLSLECTVEGTSNPNLYWYRQAAGRGLQLLFYSVGIGQISSEVPQNLSASRPQDRQFILSSKKLLLSDSGFYLCAWSVLNYGYTFGSGTRLTVV.

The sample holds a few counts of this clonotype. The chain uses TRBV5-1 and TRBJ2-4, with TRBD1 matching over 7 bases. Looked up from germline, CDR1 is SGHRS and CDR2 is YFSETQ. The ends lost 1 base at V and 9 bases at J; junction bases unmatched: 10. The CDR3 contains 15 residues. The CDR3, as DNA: TGCGCCAGCAGCTTGAGTTGGGGACAGTTAACCATTCAGTACTTC. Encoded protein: CASSLSWGQLTIQYF.

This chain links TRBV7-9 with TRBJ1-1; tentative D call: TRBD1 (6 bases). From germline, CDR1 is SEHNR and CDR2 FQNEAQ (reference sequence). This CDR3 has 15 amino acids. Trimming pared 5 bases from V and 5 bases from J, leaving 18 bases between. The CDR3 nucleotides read TGTGCCAGCAGCATCAGCGGGGGGCGAAAGACTGAAGCTTTCTTT. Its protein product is CASSISGGRKTEAFF.

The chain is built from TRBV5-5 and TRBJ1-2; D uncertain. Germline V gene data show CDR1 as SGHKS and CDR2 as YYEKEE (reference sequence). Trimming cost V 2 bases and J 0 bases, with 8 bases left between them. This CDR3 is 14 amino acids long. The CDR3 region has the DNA TGTGCCAGCAGCTTCGATGGGTCTAACTATGGCTACACCTTC. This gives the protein CASSFDGSNYGYTF.

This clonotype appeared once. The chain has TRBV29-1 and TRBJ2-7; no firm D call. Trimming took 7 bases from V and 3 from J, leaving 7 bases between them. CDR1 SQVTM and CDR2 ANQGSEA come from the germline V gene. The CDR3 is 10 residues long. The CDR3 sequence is CSAADYEQYF. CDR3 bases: TGCAGCGCCGCGGACTACGAGCAGTACTTC.

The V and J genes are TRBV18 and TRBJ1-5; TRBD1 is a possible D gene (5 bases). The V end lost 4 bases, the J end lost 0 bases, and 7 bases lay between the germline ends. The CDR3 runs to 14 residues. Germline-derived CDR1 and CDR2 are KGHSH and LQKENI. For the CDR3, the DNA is TGTGCCAGCTCACTGACAGATAGCAATCAGCCCCAGCATTTT. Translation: CASSLTDSNQPQHF.

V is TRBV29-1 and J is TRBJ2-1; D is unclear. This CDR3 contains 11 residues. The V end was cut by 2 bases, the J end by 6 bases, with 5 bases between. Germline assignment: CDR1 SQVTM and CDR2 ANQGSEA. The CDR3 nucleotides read TGCAGCGTTGAACGGCCCAATGAGCAGTTCTTC. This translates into CSVERPNEQFF.

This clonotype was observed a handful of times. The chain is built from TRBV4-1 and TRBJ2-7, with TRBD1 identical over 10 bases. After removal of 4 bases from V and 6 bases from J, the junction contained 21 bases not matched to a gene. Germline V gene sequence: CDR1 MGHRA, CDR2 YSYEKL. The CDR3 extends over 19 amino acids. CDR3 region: CASSRGGLRQGAQGGEQYF. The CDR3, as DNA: TGCGCCAGCAGCCGAGGGGGTCTACGACAGGGGGCGCAAGGCGGCGAGCAGTACTTC.

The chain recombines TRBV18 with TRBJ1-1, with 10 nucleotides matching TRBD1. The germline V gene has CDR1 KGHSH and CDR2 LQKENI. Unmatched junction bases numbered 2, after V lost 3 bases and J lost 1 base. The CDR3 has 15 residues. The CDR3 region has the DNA TGTGCCAGCTCACCGGACAGGGGGTCGAACACTGAAGCTTTCTTT. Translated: CASSPDRGSNTEAFF.

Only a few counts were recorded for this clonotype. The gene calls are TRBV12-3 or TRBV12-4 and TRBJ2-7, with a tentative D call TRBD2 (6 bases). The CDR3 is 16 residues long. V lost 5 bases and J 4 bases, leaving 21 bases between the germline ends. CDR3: CASSPHGAGTQYEQYF. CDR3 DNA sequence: TGTGCCAGCAGTCCCCATGGGGCGGGGACCCAATACGAGCAGTACTTC.

The CDR3 loop is CASSPPPGLALPTDTQYF. The CDR3 bases are TGTGCCAGCAGCCCGCCACCCGGACTAGCCCTACCCACAGATACGCAGTATTTT. V and J are TRBV7-9 and TRBJ2-3, with 8 bases lining up with TRBD2. After removal of 5 bases from V and 2 bases from J, the junction contained 15 bases not matched to a gene. The germline gives CDR1 SEHNR, CDR2 FQNEAQ (reference sequence). CDR3 length: 18 amino acids.

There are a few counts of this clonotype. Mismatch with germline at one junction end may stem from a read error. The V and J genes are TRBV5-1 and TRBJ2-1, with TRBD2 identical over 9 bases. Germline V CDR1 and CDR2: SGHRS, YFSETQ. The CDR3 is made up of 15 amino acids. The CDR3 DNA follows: TGCGCCAGCAGCATCCGCGGGGGGGCCTATAATGAGCAGTTCTTC. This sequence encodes CASSIRGGAYNEQFF.

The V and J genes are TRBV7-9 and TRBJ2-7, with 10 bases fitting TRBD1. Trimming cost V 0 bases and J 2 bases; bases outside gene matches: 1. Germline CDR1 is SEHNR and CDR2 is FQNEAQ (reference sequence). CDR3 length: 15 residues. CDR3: CASSLAGTGAYEQYF. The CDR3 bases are TGTGCCAGCAGCTTAGCCGGGACAGGGGCCTACGAGCAGTACTTC.

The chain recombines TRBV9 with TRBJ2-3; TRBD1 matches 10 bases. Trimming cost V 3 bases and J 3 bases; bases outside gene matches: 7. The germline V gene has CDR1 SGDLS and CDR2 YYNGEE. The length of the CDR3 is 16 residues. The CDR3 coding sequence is TGTGCCAGCAGCGCCAACGCGGGACAGGGGACAGATACGCAGTATTTT. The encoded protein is CASSANAGQGTDTQYF.

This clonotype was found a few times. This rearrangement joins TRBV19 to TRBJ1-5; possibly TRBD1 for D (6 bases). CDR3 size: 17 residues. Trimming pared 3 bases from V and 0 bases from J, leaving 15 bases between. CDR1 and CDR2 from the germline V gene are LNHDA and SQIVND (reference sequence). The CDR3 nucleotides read TGTGCCAGTAGTATCGGACAGAAAACCTATAGCAATCAGCCCCAGCATTTT. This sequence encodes CASSIGQKTYSNQPQHF. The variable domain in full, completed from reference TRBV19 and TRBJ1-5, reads DGGITQSPKYLFRKEGQNVTLSCEQNLNHDAMYWYRQDPGQGLRLIYYSQIVNDFQKGDIAEGYSVSREKKESFPLTVTSAQKNPTAFYLCASSIGQKTYSNQPQHFGDGTRLSIL.

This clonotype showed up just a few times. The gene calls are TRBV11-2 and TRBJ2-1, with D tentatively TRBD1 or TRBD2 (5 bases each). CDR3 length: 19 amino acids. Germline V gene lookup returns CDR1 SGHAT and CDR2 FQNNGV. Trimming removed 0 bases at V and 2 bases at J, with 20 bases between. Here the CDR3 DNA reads TGTGCCAGCAGCTTAGACGGATCCCTTCCGGGGCCGCCCTACAATGAGCAGTTCTTC. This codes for CASSLDGSLPGPPYNEQFF.

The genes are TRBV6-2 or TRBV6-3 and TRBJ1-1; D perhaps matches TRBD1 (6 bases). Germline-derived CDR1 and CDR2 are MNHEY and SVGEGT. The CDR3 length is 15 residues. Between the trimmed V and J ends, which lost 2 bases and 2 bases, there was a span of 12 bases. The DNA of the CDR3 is TGTGCCAGCAGTTACCGACAGGTATTAAACACTGAAGCTTTCTTT. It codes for CASSYRQVLNTEAFF.

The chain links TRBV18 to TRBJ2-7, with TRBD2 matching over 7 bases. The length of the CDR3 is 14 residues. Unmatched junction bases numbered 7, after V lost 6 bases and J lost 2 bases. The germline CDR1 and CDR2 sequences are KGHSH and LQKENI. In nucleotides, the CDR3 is TGTGCCAGCTCTGCGGGAGCCTGGGCCTACGAGCAGTACTTC. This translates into CASSAGAWAYEQYF.

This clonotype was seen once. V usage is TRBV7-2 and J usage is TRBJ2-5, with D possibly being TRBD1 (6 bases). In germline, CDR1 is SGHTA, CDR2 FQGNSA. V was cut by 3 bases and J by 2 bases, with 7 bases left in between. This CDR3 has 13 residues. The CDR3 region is CASSFGQQETQYF. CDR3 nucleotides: TGTGCCAGCAGCTTTGGACAGCAAGAGACCCAGTACTTC.

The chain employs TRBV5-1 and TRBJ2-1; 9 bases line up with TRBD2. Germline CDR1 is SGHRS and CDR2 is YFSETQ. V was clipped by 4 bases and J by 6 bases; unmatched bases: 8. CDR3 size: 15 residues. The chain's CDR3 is CASSLGEAGGNEQFF. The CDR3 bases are TGCGCCAGCAGCCTGGGGGAAGCGGGGGGCAATGAGCAGTTCTTC.

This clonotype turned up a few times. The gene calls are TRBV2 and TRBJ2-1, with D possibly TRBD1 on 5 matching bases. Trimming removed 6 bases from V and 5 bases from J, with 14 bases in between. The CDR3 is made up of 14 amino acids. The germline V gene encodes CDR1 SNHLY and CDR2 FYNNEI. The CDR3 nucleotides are TGTGCCAGCAGCCTCGATGACAGTGACAATGAGCAGTTCTTC. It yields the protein CASSLDDSDNEQFF.

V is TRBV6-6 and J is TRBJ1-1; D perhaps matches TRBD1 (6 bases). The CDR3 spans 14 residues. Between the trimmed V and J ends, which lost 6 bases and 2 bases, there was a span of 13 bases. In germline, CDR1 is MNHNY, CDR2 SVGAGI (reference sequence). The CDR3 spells CASRRDTINTEAFF. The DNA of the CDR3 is TGTGCCAGCAGGCGGGACACTATAAACACTGAAGCTTTCTTT.

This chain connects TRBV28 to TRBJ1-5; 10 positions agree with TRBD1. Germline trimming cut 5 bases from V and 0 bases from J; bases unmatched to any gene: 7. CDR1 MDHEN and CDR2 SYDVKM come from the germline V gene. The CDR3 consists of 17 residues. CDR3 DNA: TGTGCCAGCAGTCCTCCGGACAGGGGGTATAGCAATCAGCCCCAGCATTTT. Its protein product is CASSPPDRGYSNQPQHF.

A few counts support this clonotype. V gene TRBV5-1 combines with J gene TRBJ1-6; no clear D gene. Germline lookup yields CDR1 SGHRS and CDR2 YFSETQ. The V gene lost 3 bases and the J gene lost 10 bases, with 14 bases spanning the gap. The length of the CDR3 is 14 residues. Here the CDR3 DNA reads TGCGCCAGCAGCTCCGCGGACCCCTCCTCACCCCTCCACTTT. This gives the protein CASSSADPSSPLHF.

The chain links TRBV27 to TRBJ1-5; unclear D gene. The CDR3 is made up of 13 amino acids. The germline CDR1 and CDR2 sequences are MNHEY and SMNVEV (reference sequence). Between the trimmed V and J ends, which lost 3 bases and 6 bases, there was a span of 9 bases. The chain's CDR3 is CASSFLGSQPQHF. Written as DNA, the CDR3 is TGTGCCAGCAGTTTCTTGGGGAGTCAGCCCCAGCATTTT.

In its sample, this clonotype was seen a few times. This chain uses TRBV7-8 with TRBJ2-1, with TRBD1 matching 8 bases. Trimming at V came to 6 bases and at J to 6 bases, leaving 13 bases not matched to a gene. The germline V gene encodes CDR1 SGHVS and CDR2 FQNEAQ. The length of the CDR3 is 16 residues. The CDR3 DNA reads TGTGCCAGCAGGCTCGGGGTGACAGGGGTTCCCAATGAGCAGTTCTTC. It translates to CASRLGVTGVPNEQFF.

The CDR3 DNA sequence: TGTGCCAGCTCAGAGCGGAGTCAAAATGAGCAGTTCTTC. Amino acid sequence: CASSERSQNEQFF. The chain links TRBV18 to TRBJ2-1, with TRBD2 as a possible D gene (5 bases). In germline, CDR1 is KGHSH, CDR2 LQKENI. With 5 bases removed from V and 7 bases from J, the gap between germline ends came to 12 bases. The CDR3 sequence is 13 residues long. Variable domain in full (rest from reference TRBV18 and TRBJ2-1): NAGVMQNPRHLVRRRGQEARLRCSPMKGHSHVYWYRQLPEEGLKFMVYLQKENIIDESGMPKERFSAEFPKEGPSILRIQQVVRGDSAAYFCASSERSQNEQFFGPGTRLTVL.

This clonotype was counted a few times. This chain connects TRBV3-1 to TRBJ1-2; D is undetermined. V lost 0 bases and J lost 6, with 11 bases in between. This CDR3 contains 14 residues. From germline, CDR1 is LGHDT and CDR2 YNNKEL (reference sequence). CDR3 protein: CASSQDLYRDGYTF. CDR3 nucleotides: TGTGCCAGCAGCCAAGACCTCTACCGAGATGGCTACACCTTC.